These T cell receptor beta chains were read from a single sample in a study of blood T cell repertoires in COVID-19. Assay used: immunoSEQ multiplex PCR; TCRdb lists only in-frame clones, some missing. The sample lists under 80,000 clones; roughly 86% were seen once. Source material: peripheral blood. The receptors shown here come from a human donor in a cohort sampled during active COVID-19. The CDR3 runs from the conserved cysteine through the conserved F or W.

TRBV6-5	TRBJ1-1	CASSYELYRGGTEAFF
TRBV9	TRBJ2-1	CASSVVDRAYNEQFF
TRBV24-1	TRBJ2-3	CATSDFIGGTDTQYF
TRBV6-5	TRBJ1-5	CASSRGGLNQPQHF
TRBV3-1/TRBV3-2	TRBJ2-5	CASSLGSGVVTQYF
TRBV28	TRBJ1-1	CASSDQGREAFF
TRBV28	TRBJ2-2	CASSLPDRGRTGELFF
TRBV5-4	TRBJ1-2	CASSFLGSGRGYTF
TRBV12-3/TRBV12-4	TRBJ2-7	CAEEGGGAGEQYF
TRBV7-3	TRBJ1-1	CASSPGLNTEAFF
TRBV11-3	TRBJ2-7	CASSKGSYEQYF
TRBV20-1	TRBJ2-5	CSASTSGGGAETQYF
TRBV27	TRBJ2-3	CASSLRGNGDTQYF
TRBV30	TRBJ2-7	CAWKWISGGAGEQYF
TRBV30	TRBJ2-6	CAWSDGTASGANVLTF
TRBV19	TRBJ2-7	CASRLAGGVYEQYF
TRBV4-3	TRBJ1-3	CASSQGEGVGNTIYF
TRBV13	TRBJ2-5	CASSLRSSGVQETQYF
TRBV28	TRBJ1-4	CASSRTPTTNEKLFF
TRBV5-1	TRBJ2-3	CASSTRTGGNTDTQYF
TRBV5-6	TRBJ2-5	CASSRPGETQYF
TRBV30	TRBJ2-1	CAWSGLGLAGQGEQFF
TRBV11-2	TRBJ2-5	CASSLARLAGEETQYF
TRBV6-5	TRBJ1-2	CASSWDRDGYTF
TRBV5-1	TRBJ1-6	CASSPGQGDSPLHF
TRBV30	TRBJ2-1	CAWSFSGTFHNEQFF
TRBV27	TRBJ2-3	CASGNSGGSDTQYF
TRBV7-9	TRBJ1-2	CASSLLAGDAEGFYGYTF
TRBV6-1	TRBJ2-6	CASSDWTGGSGANVLTF
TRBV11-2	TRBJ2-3	CASSPRGDHTDTQYF
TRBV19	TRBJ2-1	CASTPGGYNEQFF
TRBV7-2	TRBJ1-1	CASSPPPGLNTEAFF
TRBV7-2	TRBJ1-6	CASSPLRGTGSPLHF
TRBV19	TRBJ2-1	CASSMTVNNEQFF
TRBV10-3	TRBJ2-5	CAISETSGGAKETQYF
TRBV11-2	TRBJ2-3	CASSLAGVADTQYF
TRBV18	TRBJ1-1	CASSPPGQGAEAFF
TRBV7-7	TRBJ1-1	CASSLRDRLNTEAFF
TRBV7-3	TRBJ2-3	CASSLTGGVPFPDTQYF
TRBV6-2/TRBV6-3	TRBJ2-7	CASSYEAGGYEQYF
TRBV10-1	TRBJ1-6	CASSENRGTSPLHF
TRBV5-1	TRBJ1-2	CASSPSGQNYGYTF
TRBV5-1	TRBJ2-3	CASSPGGGQITDTQYF
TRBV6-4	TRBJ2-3	CASRGRHTDTQYF
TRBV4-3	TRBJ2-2	CASSQELSYRGTGELFF
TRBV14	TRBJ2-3	CASSQERRTGVSTDTQYF
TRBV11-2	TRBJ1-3	CASSSGQGRENTIYF
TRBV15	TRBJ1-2	CATKQGGNYGYTF
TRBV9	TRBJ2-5	CASSPQGASETQYF
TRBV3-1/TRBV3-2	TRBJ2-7	CASSQDRAGRSYEQYF
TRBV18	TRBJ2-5	CASSPGTGEGETQYF
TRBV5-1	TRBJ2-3	CASSLGQGGTDTQYF
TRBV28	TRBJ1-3	CASSFAGGRRTSGNTIYF
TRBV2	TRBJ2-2	CASSVKQGYTGELFF